Here is one T cell receptor beta chain with its context. Its antigen is not identified. The germline V and J ends were trimmed by 4 bases and 0 bases, with 16 bases remaining between them. This CDR3 region has 17 residues. Per germline, CDR1 LGHNT and CDR2 FRNRAP. These data belong to a study of T cell repertoires in cytomegalovirus infection. Study details: Recently identified HLA-C-restricted CMV epitopes and well-studied HLA-B-restricted CMV epitopes were used by the study. Matching HLA type and CMV infection were both indicated by public TCR beta signatures. Study conclusions and caveats: CMV carriers with the relevant HLA were identified by cumulative public TCR beta family frequency. Dominating the ex vivo response were HLA-C-restricted CMV-specific TCR beta clonotypes.

TCRdb called the reads again in MiXCR, with one record for every CDR3 protein. This table holds about 270,000 distinct CDR3 sequences, approximately 22% found once. The chain uses TRBV12-5 and TRBJ2-1; the D call may be TRBD1 or TRBD2 (7 bases each). This clonotype originated in a human donor in good health (CMV status not recorded). Some clones in this sample may be carry-over from other donors' samples. This specimen consisted of cultured PBMCs, obtained from culture after CMV antigen stimulation. As DNA, the CDR3 is TGTGCTAGTGGTTCCAGGGGGGAGCGGGGCTCCTACAATGAGCAGTTCTTC. This gives the protein CASGSRGERGSYNEQFF. Looking up the rest from reference TRBV12-5 and TRBJ2-1 gives the full variable domain: DARVTQTPRHKVTEMGQEVTMRCQPILGHNTVFWYRQTMMQGLELLAYFRNRAPLDDSGMPKDRFSAEMPDATLATLKIQPSEPRDSAVYFCASGSRGERGSYNEQFFGPGTRLTVL.